The next 24 T cell receptor beta chains were all read from a single sample in a study of shared clonotypes between healthy human individuals. Here immunoSEQ multiplex PCR was the method, and the copy in TCRdb shows in-frame clones only, minus some. This table holds 550,000 to 850,000 clones, roughly 72% found once. Sequencing input: memory CD4+ T cells sorted from blood. The subset was: CD45RA-negative fraction. These receptors came from a young woman in good health.

This clone was observed a handful of times. The gene calls are TRBV19 and TRBJ2-2, with D possibly being TRBD1 (7 bases). CDR3 size: 14 residues. V dropped 6 bases and J dropped 7 bases, with 15 bases sitting between them. Germline CDR1 reads LNHDA; CDR2 reads SQIVND (reference sequence). For the CDR3, the DNA is TGTGCCAGTAGGGCGGGGACAGATAGCGGGGAGCTGTTTTTT. It is translated as CASRAGTDSGELFF.

This clone occurred a few times. This chain uses TRBV19 with TRBJ2-3, with 7 bases matching TRBD2. The trim removed 4 bases at V and 4 bases at J, leaving 5 bases unmatched. CDR1 and CDR2 from the germline V gene are LNHDA and SQIVND (reference sequence). The CDR3 is 14 amino acids. This CDR3 is CASSTRGSSDTQYF. The CDR3 nucleotides are TGTGCCAGTAGTACGCGGGGGAGCTCAGATACGCAGTATTTT.

J is TRBJ2-7 and V is TRBV28; 8 bases match TRBD1. Germline V gives CDR1 MDHEN, CDR2 SYDVKM. Trimming took 1 base from V and 2 from J; bases not matched to a gene: 7. The CDR3 has 16 residues. CDR3 in DNA: TGTGCCAGCAGTTTATCCCGGGACAGGCGAACCTACGAGCAGTACTTC. It encodes CASSLSRDRRTYEQYF.

A note on this clone: A junction end diverges from the germline sequence, so it may reflect a read error. The rearrangement links TRBV10-3 to TRBJ1-4; no clear D. Germline V lookup: CDR1 ENHRY, CDR2 SYGVKD. The CDR3 has 14 amino acids. The CDR3 DNA follows: TGTGCCATCGGTGACGGGGTGGCTAATGAAAAACTGTTTTTT. Its protein is CAIGDGVANEKLFF.

The J gene is TRBJ2-3, the V gene TRBV5-6; 14 bases match TRBD2. This CDR3 is 18 amino acids long. From germline, CDR1 is SGHDT and CDR2 YYEEEE. Trimming took 5 bases from V and 1 from J; bases not matched to a gene: 9. The CDR3, as DNA: TGTGCCAGCAGACGACTAGCGGGAGGGCCTAGCGGCACAGATACGCAGTATTTT. Translating gives CASRRLAGGPSGTDTQYF.

The chain combines TRBV9 with TRBJ2-1, with TRBD2 matching over 10 bases. Losses at the gene ends were 3 bases for V and 11 bases for J; bases not matched to a gene: 14. Germline CDR1 is SGDLS and CDR2 is YYNGEE. CDR3 length: 16 amino acids. The CDR3 region is CASSGYRGTSAIQQFF. The CDR3 DNA is TGTGCCAGCAGCGGTTACCGGGGGACTAGCGCGATTCAGCAGTTCTTC.

This clone was picked up many times. This sequence joins TRBV25-1 and TRBJ2-1; 10 bases line up with TRBD2. The CDR3 has 14 amino acids. V shed 4 bases, J shed 9 bases, and the junction held 6 bases outside the gene matches. Germline CDR1 MGHDK, CDR2 SYGVNS. CDR3 amino acids: CASSAIGTSAEQFF. CDR3 DNA: TGTGCCAGCAGTGCTATTGGGACTAGCGCTGAGCAGTTCTTC.

This rearrangement joins TRBV29-1 to TRBJ2-3; D remains unclear. CDR3 length: 14 amino acids. V dropped 7 bases and J dropped 7 bases, with 21 bases sitting between them. Per the germline V gene, CDR1 is SQVTM and CDR2 is ANQGSEA. The CDR3 protein is CSASQFSGSNTQYF. The CDR3 nucleotides read TGCAGCGCCTCACAGTTCTCCGGTTCGAATACGCAGTATTTT.

The genes are TRBV30 and TRBJ2-3, with TRBD2 matching 11 bases. The ends lost 2 bases at V and 6 bases at J; junction bases unmatched: 4. This CDR3 has 14 amino acids. Looked up from germline, CDR1 is GTSNPN and CDR2 is SVGIG (reference sequence). The CDR3 here is CAWSSSGRRDTQYF. CDR3 bases: TGTGCCTGGAGTTCTAGCGGGAGGAGGGATACGCAGTATTTT.

This chain joins TRBV5-1 and TRBJ2-5, with D possibly matching TRBD1 (5 bases). The length of the CDR3 is 15 residues. V gave up 2 bases and J gave up 0 bases, with 11 bases separating them. The germline gives CDR1 SGHRS, CDR2 YFSETQ. The CDR3 loop reads CASSFGHSYQETQYF. For the CDR3, the DNA is TGCGCCAGCAGCTTCGGACACTCGTACCAAGAGACCCAGTACTTC.

The CDR3 here is CASSPIKPRVSNQPQHF. The CDR3 bases are TGTGCCAGCTCACCAATAAAACCGAGGGTGAGCAATCAGCCCCAGCATTTT. The chain couples TRBV18 to TRBJ1-5; D is unclear. The CDR3 loop spans 17 amino acids. The germline gives CDR1 KGHSH, CDR2 LQKENI. The V end was cut by 2 bases, the J end by 1 base, with 15 bases between.

The V gene is TRBV21-1, the J gene TRBJ1-6. TRBV21-1 constitutes a pseudogene. This CDR3 has 17 residues. CDR3 in DNA: TGTGCCAGCAGCAAAGACGGTCCTGGATCCTATAATTCACCCCTCCACTTT. Its translation: CASSKDGPGSYNSPLHF.

The chain joins TRBV18 to TRBJ1-1; 10 bases agree with TRBD1. Germline loops: CDR1 KGHSH, CDR2 LQKENI. The J segment lost 0 bases and the V segment lost 3 bases, leaving 4 bases of the junction unmatched. The CDR3 consists of 16 residues. CDR3 protein: CASSPGTGVMNTEAFF. As DNA, the CDR3 is TGTGCCAGCTCACCCGGGACAGGGGTCATGAACACTGAAGCTTTCTTT. The full variable domain, its missing parts supplied by reference TRBV18 and TRBJ1-1, is NAGVMQNPRHLVRRRGQEARLRCSPMKGHSHVYWYRQLPEEGLKFMVYLQKENIIDESGMPKERFSAEFPKEGPSILRIQQVVRGDSAAYFCASSPGTGVMNTEAFFGQGTRLTVV.

The V and J genes are TRBV4-1 and TRBJ2-5, with D uncertain. The DNA end is a closer match to TRBJ2-7, so the J assignment may be wrong. This CDR3 is built from 13 residues. CDR1 is MGHRA, CDR2 YSYEKL, per germline. The DNA for the CDR3 is TGCGCCAGCAGCCCCGTCGGGTTCCACGAGCAGTACTTC. Translation gives CASSPVGFHEQYF.

The chain is built from TRBV7-6 and TRBJ1-5, with 9 positions matching TRBD1. The CDR3 covers 17 residues. The junction had 10 bases not matched to a gene; V was cut back by 4 bases and J by 3 bases. CDR1 and CDR2 from the germline V gene are SGHVS and FNYEAQ. The CDR3 loop is CASSYAIGTGPNQPQHF. DNA of the CDR3: TGTGCCAGCAGCTATGCTATTGGGACAGGGCCCAATCAGCCCCAGCATTTT.

This clone was recorded only once. DNA for the CDR3: TGCAGTGCTAGAGATCCCCCCTCCCAGCATTTT. Translating gives CSARDPPSQHF. This sequence joins TRBV20-1 and TRBJ1-5; D ambiguous. Germline V gene sequence: CDR1 DFQATT, CDR2 SNEGSKA (reference sequence). This CDR3 region has 11 residues. V was pared by 0 bases and J by 11 bases, with 8 bases between.

The J gene is TRBJ1-5, the V gene TRBV19; 12 positions agree with TRBD1. Germline CDR1 and CDR2: LNHDA and SQIVND (reference sequence). Unmatched junction bases numbered 2, after V lost 3 bases and J lost 5 bases. There are 15 residues in the CDR3. The CDR3: CASSIGTGGYQPQHF. The DNA of the CDR3 is TGTGCCAGTAGTATCGGGACAGGGGGCTATCAGCCCCAGCATTTT.

This sequence joins TRBV5-1 and TRBJ1-1, with 7 bases aligning to TRBD1. V trimming: 6 bases; J trimming: 1 base; junction bases outside the gene matches: 6. Germline assignment: CDR1 SGHRS and CDR2 YFSETQ. CDR3 length equals 14 residues. The CDR3, as DNA: TGCGCCAGCACTACAGGGACAGAGAACACTGAAGCTTTCTTT. This sequence encodes CASTTGTENTEAFF.

This clone was detected once. The V gene is TRBV30, the J gene TRBJ2-1, with D possibly called TRBD1 or TRBD2 (5 bases each). The CDR3 contains 17 residues. Germline CDR1 and CDR2: GTSNPN and SVGIG (reference sequence). The V end lost 4 bases, the J end lost 4 bases, and 23 bases lay between the germline ends. The CDR3 coding sequence is TGTGCCTGGACAACGGGACCTCTCCCGGGCGCTTACAATGAGCAGTTCTTC. Amino acids: CAWTTGPLPGAYNEQFF.

The chain recombines TRBV9 with TRBJ2-7; D is possibly TRBD1 or TRBD2 (5 bases each). CDR3 size: 17 residues. The germline V gene has CDR1 SGDLS and CDR2 YYNGEE. Trimming removed 0 bases from V and 2 bases from J, with 18 bases in between. The CDR3: CASSVDHGTEQTYEQYF. For the CDR3, the DNA is TGTGCCAGCAGCGTAGATCATGGGACGGAGCAAACCTACGAGCAGTACTTC.

The genes are TRBV6-6 and TRBJ1-2, with D perhaps matching TRBD1 (6 bases). The germline CDR1 and CDR2 sequences are MNHNY and SVGAGI (reference sequence). This CDR3 comprises 14 residues. V lost 2 bases to trimming and J lost 7 bases, with 14 bases between them. CDR3 loop: CASSYTGTSGGYTF. As DNA, the CDR3 is TGTGCCAGCAGTTACACCGGGACATCGGGTGGCTACACCTTC.

As DNA, the CDR3 is TGCGCCAGCAGCTTGGCCTCTAGCGGGAGATCTTCTTACGAGCAGTACTTC. It specifies CASSLASSGRSSYEQYF. The chain links TRBV5-1 to TRBJ2-7; 10 nucleotides agree with TRBD2. CDR1 is SGHRS, CDR2 YFSETQ, per germline. Trimming took 0 bases from V and 4 from J; bases not matched to a gene: 10. The CDR3 sequence is 17 residues long.

V and J are TRBV15 and TRBJ1-5, with 8 bases aligning to TRBD1. Germline assignment: CDR1 LNHNV and CDR2 YYDKDF (reference sequence). The V segment lost 3 bases and the J segment 6 bases; nucleotides outside the gene matches: 13. The CDR3 consists of 17 residues. CDR3 DNA: TGTGCCACCAGCAGTGCTTTCCAGGGGGCAGGAACTCAGCCCCAGCATTTT. This gives the protein CATSSAFQGAGTQPQHF.

The chain joins TRBV19 to TRBJ1-5; TRBD1 might be the D (6 bases). CDR3 size: 14 residues. Germline V gene sequence: CDR1 LNHDA, CDR2 SQIVND (reference sequence). V lost 3 bases, J lost 5 bases, and 11 bases lay in between. This CDR3 is CASSIRQADQPQHF. CDR3 in DNA: TGTGCCAGTAGTATTCGACAGGCGGATCAGCCCCAGCATTTT.